This T cell receptor (beta chain) came from a study of T-cell memory formation after mild COVID-19. Study findings and constraints: A balance of CD4 and CD8 characterized clones contracting day 15 to 85, whereas later expanders leaned CD4+. The study detected some responding clones in pre-infection memory, suggesting cross-reactive memory joined. Contracting CD4+ clones sat mainly in CM and EM; CD8+ in EMRA.

There are a few counts of this clonotype. Its matching antigen is unknown. The CDR3 covers 14 residues. Deletions cut 3 bases from V and 1 base from J, with 7 bases between. The germline V gene has CDR1 SGHTA and CDR2 FQGNSA. Constant-segment primers and 5'RACE yielded cDNA libraries for TCR alpha and TCR beta, each carrying sample barcodes and UMIs. Each CDR3 protein gets one entry after TCRdb re-called the 5' RACE reads with MiXCR. The sample yields 300,000 to 350,000 distinct CDR3 sequences, 14% seen once. What was sequenced was PBMCs or a T cell subset sorted from them (not recorded which). The chain couples TRBV7-2 to TRBJ1-5, with a tentative D call TRBD1 (6 bases). The source of this sequence is a man aged 18 to 29 who had mild COVID-19 (a few samples of this study predate the infection). Cell type and time point are not known. The CDR3 loop is CASSFDRSNQPQHF. The CDR3 nucleotides read TGTGCCAGCAGCTTTGACAGGAGCAATCAGCCCCAGCATTTT.